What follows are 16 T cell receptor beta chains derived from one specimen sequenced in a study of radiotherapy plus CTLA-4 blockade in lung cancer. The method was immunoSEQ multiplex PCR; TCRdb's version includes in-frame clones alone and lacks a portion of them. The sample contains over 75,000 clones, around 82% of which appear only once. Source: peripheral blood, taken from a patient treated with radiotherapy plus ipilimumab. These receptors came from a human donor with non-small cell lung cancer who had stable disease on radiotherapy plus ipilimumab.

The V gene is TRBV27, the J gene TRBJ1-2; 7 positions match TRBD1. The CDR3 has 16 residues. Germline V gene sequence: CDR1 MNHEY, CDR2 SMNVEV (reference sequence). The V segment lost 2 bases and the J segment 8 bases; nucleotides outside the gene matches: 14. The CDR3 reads CASSLRQGHIVSGYTF. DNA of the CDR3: TGTGCCAGCAGTTTACGACAGGGCCACATAGTAAGCGGCTACACCTTC.

The CDR3 here is CASSQRTGLEQYF. CDR3 DNA sequence: TGTGCCAGCAGCCAGCGAACAGGGCTCGAGCAGTACTTC. This chain connects TRBV7-2 to TRBJ2-7; a weak D match, TRBD1 (6 bases). This CDR3 is 13 amino acids long. CDR1 is SGHTA and CDR2 is FQGNSA in the germline V gene. V was shortened by 5 bases and J by 6 bases, with 14 bases between the two germline ends.

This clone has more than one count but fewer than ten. The CDR3 nucleotides are TGTGCCAGCAGCTTGTTCGGGGAGCACACTGAAGCTTTCTTT. It yields the protein CASSLFGEHTEAFF. The chain combines TRBV5-6 with TRBJ1-1; no firm D call. The ends were cut back, 1 base at V and 3 bases at J, with 10 bases in the middle. CDR1 is SGHDT and CDR2 is YYEEEE in the germline V gene. The CDR3 loop spans 14 amino acids.

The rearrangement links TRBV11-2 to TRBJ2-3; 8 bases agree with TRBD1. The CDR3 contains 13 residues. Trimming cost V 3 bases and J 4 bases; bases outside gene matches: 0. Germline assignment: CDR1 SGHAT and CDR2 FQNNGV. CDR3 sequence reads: CASSLDRADTQYF. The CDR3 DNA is TGTGCCAGCAGCTTGGACAGGGCAGATACGCAGTATTTT.

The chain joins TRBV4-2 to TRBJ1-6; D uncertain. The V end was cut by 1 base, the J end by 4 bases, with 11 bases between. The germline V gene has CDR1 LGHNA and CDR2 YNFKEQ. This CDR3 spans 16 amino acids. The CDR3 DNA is TGTGCCAGCAGCCAAGTTCGGCAGGCTTATAATTCACCCCTCCACTTT. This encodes CASSQVRQAYNSPLHF.

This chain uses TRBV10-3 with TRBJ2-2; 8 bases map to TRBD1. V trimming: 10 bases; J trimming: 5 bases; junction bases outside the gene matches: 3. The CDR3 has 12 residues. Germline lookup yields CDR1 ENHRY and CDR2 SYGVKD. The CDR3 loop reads CATRGQTGELFF. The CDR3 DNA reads TGTGCCACCAGGGGGCAAACCGGGGAGCTGTTTTTT.

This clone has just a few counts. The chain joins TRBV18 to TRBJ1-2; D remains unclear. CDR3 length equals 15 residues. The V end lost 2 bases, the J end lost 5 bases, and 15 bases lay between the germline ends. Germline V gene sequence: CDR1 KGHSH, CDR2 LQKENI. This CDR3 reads CASSPTDQGLYGYTF. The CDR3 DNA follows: TGTGCCAGCTCACCAACAGACCAAGGATTGTATGGCTACACCTTC.

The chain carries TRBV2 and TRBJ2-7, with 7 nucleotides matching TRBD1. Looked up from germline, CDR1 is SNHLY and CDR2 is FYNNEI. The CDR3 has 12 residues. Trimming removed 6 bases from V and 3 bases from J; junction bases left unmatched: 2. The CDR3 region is CASSRQGYEQYF. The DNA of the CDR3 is TGTGCCAGCAGCAGACAGGGCTACGAGCAGTACTTC.

The DNA of the CDR3 is TGTGCCAGCAGCTTAGCCGGATTGGGCCGCCCCGTTTCACCCCTCCACTTT. As protein: CASSLAGLGRPVSPLHF. V is TRBV7-2 and J is TRBJ1-6; D is ambiguous. The V end lost 0 bases, the J end lost 9 bases, and 18 bases lay between the germline ends. The CDR3 runs 17 residues. CDR1 and CDR2 (germline): SGHTA, FQGNSA. Full variable domain (outside the CDR3, taken from reference TRBV7-2 and TRBJ1-6): GAGVSQSPSNKVTEKGKDVELRCDPISGHTALYWYRQSLGQGLEFLIYFQGNSAPDKSGLPSDRFSAERTGGSVSTLTIQRTQQEDSAVYLCASSLAGLGRPVSPLHFGNGTRLTVT.

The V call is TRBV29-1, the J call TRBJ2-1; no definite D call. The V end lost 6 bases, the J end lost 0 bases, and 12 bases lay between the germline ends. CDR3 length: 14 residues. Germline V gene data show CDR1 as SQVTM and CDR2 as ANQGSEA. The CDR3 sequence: CSVPYPSSYNEQFF. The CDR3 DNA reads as TGCAGCGTCCCGTACCCCAGCTCCTACAATGAGCAGTTCTTC.

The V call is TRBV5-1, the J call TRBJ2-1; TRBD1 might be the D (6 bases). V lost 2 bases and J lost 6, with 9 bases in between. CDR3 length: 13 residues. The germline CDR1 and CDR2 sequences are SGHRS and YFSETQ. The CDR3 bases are TGCGCCAGCAGCTTACCAGGGGTCAATGAGCAGTTCTTC. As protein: CASSLPGVNEQFF. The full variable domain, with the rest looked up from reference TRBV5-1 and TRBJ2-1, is KAGVTQTPRYLIKTRGQQVTLSCSPISGHRSVSWYQQTPGQGLQFLFEYFSETQRNKGNFPGRFSGRQFSNSRSEMNVSTLELGDSALYLCASSLPGVNEQFFGPGTRLTVL.

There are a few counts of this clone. The CDR3 loop is CASSLFLGGADTIYF. CDR3 in DNA: TGTGCCAGCAGCTTGTTTCTCGGGGGCGCGGACACCATATATTTT. V usage is TRBV5-4 and J usage is TRBJ1-3; possible D gene TRBD1, 6 bases. This CDR3 spans 15 amino acids. Trimming left V 1 base short and J 8 bases short, with 16 bases between. Germline V gives CDR1 SGHNT, CDR2 YYREEE (reference sequence).

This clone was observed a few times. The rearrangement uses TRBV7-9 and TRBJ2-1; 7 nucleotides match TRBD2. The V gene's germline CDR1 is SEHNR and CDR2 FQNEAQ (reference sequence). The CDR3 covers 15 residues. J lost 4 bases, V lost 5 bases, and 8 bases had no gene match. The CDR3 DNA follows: TGTGCCAGCAGCACCGTAGCGGGCAGATACAATGAGCAGTTCTTC. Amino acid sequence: CASSTVAGRYNEQFF.

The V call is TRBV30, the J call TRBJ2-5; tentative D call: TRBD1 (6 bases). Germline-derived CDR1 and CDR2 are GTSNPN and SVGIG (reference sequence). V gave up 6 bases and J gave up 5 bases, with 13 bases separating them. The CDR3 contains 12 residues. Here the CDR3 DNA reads TGTGCCTGCCGTGGGGGCGCGGAGACCCAGTACTTC. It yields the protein CACRGGAETQYF. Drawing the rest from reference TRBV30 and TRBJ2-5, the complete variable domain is SQTIHQWPATLVQPVGSPLSLECTVEGTSNPNLYWYRQAAGRGLQLLFYSVGIGQISSEVPQNLSASRPQDRQFILSSKKLLLSDSGFYLCACRGGAETQYFGPGTRLLVL.

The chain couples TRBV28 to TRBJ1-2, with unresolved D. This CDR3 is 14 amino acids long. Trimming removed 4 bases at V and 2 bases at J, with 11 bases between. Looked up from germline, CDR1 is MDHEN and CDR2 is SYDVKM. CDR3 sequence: CASSSLRENYGYTF. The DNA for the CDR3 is TGTGCCAGCAGTTCCCTGAGGGAAAACTATGGCTACACCTTC.

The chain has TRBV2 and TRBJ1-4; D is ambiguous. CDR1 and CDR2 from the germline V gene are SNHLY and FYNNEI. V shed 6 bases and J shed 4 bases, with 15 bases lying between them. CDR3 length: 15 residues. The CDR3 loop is CASSLSGGGNEKLFF. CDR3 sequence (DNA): TGTGCCAGCAGCCTCTCGGGAGGAGGTAATGAAAAACTGTTTTTT.